The rows below give T cell receptor beta chains drawn from one sample of a study of T cells after yellow fever vaccination. TCRdb passed the 5' RACE reads through MiXCR, listing each CDR3 protein once. The table shows hundreds of thousands of distinct CDR3 sequences, with around an eighth occurring only once. The source material was PBMCs, sampled on the day of the yellow fever booster vaccination. The receptors shown here come from a man in his thirties or forties who received the YFV17D yellow fever vaccine. Each CDR3 is given without its conserved first and last residue.

j_call v_call cdr3_aa
TRBJ1-1 TRBV6-2/TRBV6-3 ASSPRTAMNTEAF
TRBJ2-7 TRBV6-2/TRBV6-3 ASSHGTAFYEQY
TRBJ1-5 TRBV7-9 ASSLVGQGFQPQH
TRBJ1-5 TRBV29-1 SVTGYGGNQPQH
TRBJ2-5 TRBV29-1 SVGATIYVTQY
TRBJ1-5 TRBV6-1 ASSESNRVGNQPQH
TRBJ2-3 TRBV11-2 ASSLGLAGGRGTDTQY
TRBJ2-7 TRBV7-2 ASSLVLAGGHEQY
TRBJ1-4 TRBV5-1 ASSAGTDYATNEKLF
TRBJ2-7 TRBV5-4 ASSPGPNPYEQY
TRBJ2-5 TRBV5-4 ASRGPSAPVETQY
TRBJ2-2 TRBV7-9 ASSLVWGPNTGELF
TRBJ2-7 TRBV28 ASIGDRYTYEQY
TRBJ2-1 TRBV6-2/TRBV6-3 ASAGTHNEQF
TRBJ2-5 TRBV5-1 ASSQGGQGGQETQY
TRBJ2-4 TRBV7-2 ASSPLPDLAKNIQY
TRBJ2-3 TRBV4-3 ASSHSSPDTQY
TRBJ2-1 TRBV6-2/TRBV6-3 ASSIPGGSPTNEQF
TRBJ2-7 TRBV20-1 SASDTYEQY
TRBJ2-7 TRBV12-3/TRBV12-4 ASSSRDTTYEQY
TRBJ2-1 TRBV23-1 ASSPGTLGTYNEQF
TRBJ2-1 TRBV5-5 ASRVAQEQF
TRBJ1-2 TRBV5-4 ASRPGPSYGYT
TRBJ1-1 TRBV5-6 ASSNSIKGNTEAF
TRBJ2-3 TRBV29-1 SVMTRSDTQY
TRBJ1-1 TRBV20-1 SAVRTMNTEAF
TRBJ2-5 TRBV9 ASSVGYQETQY
TRBJ2-7 TRBV3-1 ASSRREGLGEQY
TRBJ1-3 TRBV12-3/TRBV12-4 ASDGEISGGGGNTIY
TRBJ2-3 TRBV28 ASIPPNGGGTQY
TRBJ1-4 TRBV10-3 AIGPTSEKLF
TRBJ2-1 TRBV24-1 ATSEGRGAYNEQF
TRBJ2-2 TRBV10-2 ASSEPASGNTGELF
TRBJ2-5 TRBV20-1 SARGRTIGSRHPQETQY
TRBJ2-7 TRBV7-2 ASSPHESEQY
TRBJ1-2 TRBV4-2 VSSQSPGQGAIYGYT
TRBJ2-1 TRBV5-1 ASSLENNEQF
TRBJ2-7 TRBV10-3 AISSGTGAYEQY
TRBJ1-5 TRBV6-2/TRBV6-3 ASSYPPSNQPQH
TRBJ1-2 TRBV30 AWRRSGGYT